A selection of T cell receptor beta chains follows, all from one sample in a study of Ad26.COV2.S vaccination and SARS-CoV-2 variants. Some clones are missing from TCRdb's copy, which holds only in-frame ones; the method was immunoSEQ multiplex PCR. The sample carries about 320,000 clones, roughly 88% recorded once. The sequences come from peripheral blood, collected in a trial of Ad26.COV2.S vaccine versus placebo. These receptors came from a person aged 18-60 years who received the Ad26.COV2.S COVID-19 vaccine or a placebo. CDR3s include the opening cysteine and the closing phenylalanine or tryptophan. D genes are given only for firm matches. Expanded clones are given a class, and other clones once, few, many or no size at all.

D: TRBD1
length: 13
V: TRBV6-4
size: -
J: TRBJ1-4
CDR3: CASSRDRDEKLFF
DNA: TGTGCCAGCAGCCGGGACAGGGATGAAAAACTGTTTTTT

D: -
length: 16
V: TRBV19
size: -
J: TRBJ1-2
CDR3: CASRDISRGAVYGYTF
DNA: TGTGCCAGTCGCGATATAAGTCGGGGTGCTGTCTATGGCTACACCTTC

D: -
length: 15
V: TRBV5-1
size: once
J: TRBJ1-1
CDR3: CASSLDIPSNTEAFF
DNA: TGCGCCAGCAGCTTGGACATTCCCAGTAACACTGAAGCTTTCTTT

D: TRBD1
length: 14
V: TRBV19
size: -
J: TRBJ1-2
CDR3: CATKPGQGGYGYTF
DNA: TGTGCCACTAAACCGGGACAGGGTGGCTATGGCTACACCTTC

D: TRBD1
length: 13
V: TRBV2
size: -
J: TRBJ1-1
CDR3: CASSRQGGGEAFF
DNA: TGTGCCAGCAGCCGACAGGGTGGCGGTGAAGCTTTCTTT

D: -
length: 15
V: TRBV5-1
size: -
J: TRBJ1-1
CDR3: CASSLEEAMNTEAFF
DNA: TGCGCCAGCAGCTTGGAGGAGGCCATGAACACTGAAGCTTTCTTT

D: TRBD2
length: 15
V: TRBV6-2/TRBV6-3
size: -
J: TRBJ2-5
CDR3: CASSYSGIPSETQYF
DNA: TGTGCCAGCAGTTATAGCGGGATACCGTCGGAGACCCAGTACTTC

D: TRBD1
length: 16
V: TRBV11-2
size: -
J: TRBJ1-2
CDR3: CASSSIDRGLLYGYTF
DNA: TGTGCCAGCAGCTCCATAGACAGGGGGCTCCTCTATGGCTACACCTTC

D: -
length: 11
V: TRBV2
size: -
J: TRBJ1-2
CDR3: CASRGYYGYTF
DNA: TGTGCCAGCAGGGGTTACTATGGCTACACCTTC

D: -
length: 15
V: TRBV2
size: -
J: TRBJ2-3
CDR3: CASSEYTGVADTQYF
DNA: TGTGCCAGCAGTGAATATACGGGGGTGGCAGATACGCAGTATTTT

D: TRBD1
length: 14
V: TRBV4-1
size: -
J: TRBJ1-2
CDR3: CASSLLTGDYGYTF
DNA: TGCGCCAGCAGCCTCCTGACAGGGGACTATGGCTACACCTTC

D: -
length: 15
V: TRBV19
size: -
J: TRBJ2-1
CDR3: CASSIGGRSQGEQFF
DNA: TGTGCCAGTAGTATAGGCGGCAGGTCGCAGGGTGAGCAGTTCTTC

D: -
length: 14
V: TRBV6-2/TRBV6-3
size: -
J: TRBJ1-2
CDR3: CASSYFAGDYGYTF
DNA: TGTGCCAGCAGTTACTTTGCAGGGGACTATGGCTACACCTTC

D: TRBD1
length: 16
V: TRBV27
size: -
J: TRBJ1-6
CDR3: CASSPRQGAIGSPLHF
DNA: TGTGCCAGCAGTCCACGACAGGGGGCGATAGGTTCACCCCTCCACTTT

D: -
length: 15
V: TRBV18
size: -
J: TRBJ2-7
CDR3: CASSLSLGGTYEQYF
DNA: TGTGCCAGCTCACTGAGCCTTGGCGGGACCTACGAGCAGTACTTC

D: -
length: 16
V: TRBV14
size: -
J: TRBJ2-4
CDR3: CASSQHGGSSKNIQYF
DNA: TGTGCCAGCAGCCAACACGGGGGTTCGTCCAAAAACATTCAGTACTTC

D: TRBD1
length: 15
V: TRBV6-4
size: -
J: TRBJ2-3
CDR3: CASSEPGQGLDTQYF
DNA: TGTGCCAGCAGTGAACCGGGACAGGGTTTGGATACGCAGTATTTT

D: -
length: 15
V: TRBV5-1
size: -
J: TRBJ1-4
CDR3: CASYYGGARRKKLFF
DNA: TGCGCCAGCTACTACGGGGGGGCGCGGAGGAAAAAACTGTTTTTT

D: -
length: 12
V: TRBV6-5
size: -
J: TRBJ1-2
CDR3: CASSYSTGGYTF
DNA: TGTGCCAGCAGTTACTCGACTGGTGGCTACACCTTC

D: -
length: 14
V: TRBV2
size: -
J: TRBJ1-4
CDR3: CASSEMDIGEKLFF
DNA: TGTGCCAGCAGTGAAATGGACATCGGTGAAAAACTGTTTTTT

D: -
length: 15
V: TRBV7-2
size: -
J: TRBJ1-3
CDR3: CASSPQGTTGNTIYF
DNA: TGTGCCAGCAGCCCCCAGGGGACTACTGGAAACACCATATATTTT

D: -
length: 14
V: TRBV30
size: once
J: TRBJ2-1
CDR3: CASNEQGIGDEQFF
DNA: TGTGCCTCGAACGAACAGGGAATCGGCGACGAGCAGTTCTTC

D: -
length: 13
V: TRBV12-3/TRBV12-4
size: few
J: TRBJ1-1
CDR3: CASRTQGHTEAFF
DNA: TGTGCCAGCAGGACACAGGGACACACTGAAGCTTTCTTT

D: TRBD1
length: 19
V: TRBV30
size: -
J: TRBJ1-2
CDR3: CAWEVPPPTYLGTANGYTF
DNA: TGTGCCTGGGAGGTCCCACCTCCAACCTATCTCGGGACAGCGAATGGCTACACCTTC

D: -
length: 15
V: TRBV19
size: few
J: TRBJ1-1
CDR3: CASTPQVTRGTEAFF
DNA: TGTGCCAGCACGCCGCAAGTAACCCGGGGGACTGAAGCTTTCTTT

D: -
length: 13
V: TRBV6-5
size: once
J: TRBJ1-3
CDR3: CASSYGRRNTIYF
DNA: TGTGCCAGCAGTTACGGTCGCCGGAACACCATATATTTT

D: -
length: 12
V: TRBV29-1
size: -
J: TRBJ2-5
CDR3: CSVAAWGETQYF
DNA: TGCAGCGTTGCGGCCTGGGGAGAGACCCAGTACTTC

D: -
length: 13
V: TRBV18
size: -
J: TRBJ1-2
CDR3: CASSPQGNYGYTF
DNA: TGTGCCAGCTCACCGCAGGGCAACTATGGCTACACCTTC

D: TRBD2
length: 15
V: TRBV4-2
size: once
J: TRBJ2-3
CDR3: CASSQELAGVDTQYF
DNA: TGTGCCAGCAGCCAAGAACTAGCGGGAGTAGATACGCAGTATTTT

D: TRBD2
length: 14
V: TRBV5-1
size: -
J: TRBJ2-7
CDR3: CASSLREGHYEQYF
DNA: TGCGCCAGCAGCTTGAGGGAGGGCCACTACGAGCAGTACTTC

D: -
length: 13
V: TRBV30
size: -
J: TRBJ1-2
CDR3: CARGLGRSYGYTF
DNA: TGTGCCCGGGGACTCGGGAGGAGCTATGGCTACACCTTC

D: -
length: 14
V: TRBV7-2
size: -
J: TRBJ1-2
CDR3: CASSFLWEGGGYTF
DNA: -

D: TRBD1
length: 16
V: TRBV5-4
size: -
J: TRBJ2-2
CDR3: CASSTRDRGDTGELFF
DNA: TGTGCCAGCAGCACCCGGGACAGGGGCGACACCGGGGAGCTGTTTTTT

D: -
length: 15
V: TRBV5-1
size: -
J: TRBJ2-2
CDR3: CASSEGQANTGELFF
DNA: TGCGCCAGCAGTGAGGGGCAGGCGAACACCGGGGAGCTGTTTTTT

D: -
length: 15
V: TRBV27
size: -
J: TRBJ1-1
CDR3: CASSSDTTGDTEAFF
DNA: TGTGCCAGCAGTTCCGATACAACAGGTGACACTGAAGCTTTCTTT

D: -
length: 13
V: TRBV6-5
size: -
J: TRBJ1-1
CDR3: CASSYRAHTEAFF
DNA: TGTGCCAGCAGCTACAGGGCACACACTGAAGCTTTCTTT

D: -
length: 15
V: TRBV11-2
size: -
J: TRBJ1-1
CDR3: CASSFAGSSSTEAFF
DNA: TGTGCCAGCAGCTTCGCAGGTTCCTCGAGCACTGAAGCTTTCTTT

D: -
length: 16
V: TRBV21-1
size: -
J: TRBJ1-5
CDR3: CASSKALWGAGQPQHF
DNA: TGTGCCAGCAGCAAAGCGCTTTGGGGGGCAGGGCAGCCCCAGCATTTT

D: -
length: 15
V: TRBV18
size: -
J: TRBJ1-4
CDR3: CASSPRGATNEKLFF
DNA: TGTGCCAGCTCACCAAGGGGGGCAACTAATGAAAAACTGTTTTTT

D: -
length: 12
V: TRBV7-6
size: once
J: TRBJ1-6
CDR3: CASSLERSPLHF
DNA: TGTGCCAGCAGCTTAGAACGGTCACCCCTCCACTTT

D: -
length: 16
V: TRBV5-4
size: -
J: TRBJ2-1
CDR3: CASSTPRGSSYNEQFF
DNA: TGTGCCAGCAGCACCCCCAGGGGTAGCTCCTACAATGAGCAGTTCTTC